This T cell receptor (beta chain) was found in a study of blood T cell repertoires in COVID-19. Profiling relied on immunoSEQ multiplex PCR, and the TCRdb table lists in-frame clones only, not all of them. The table records under 85,000 clones, 89% of them present only once. V dropped 3 bases and J dropped 0 bases, with 15 bases sitting between them. Germline CDR1 is SGDLS and CDR2 is YYNGEE. The CDR3 is 16 residues long. The chain recombines TRBV9 with TRBJ1-1; perhaps TRBD1 as D (5 bases). Sequenced sample: peripheral blood. The receptor's source is a man aged 65 to 85 with active or convalescent COVID-19. CDR3 sequence: CASSAYAGGVNTEAFF. Here the CDR3 DNA reads TGTGCCAGCAGCGCCTACGCTGGGGGGGTGAACACTGAAGCTTTCTTT.